Shown below are 19 T cell receptor beta chains from a single sample sequenced in a study of cytomegalovirus exposure and HLA in healthy donors. The protocol was immunoSEQ multiplex PCR, while the TCRdb copy is restricted to in-frame clones and leaves out a portion. The sample has some 210,000 clones, over 65% seen once. The sequenced sample was PBMCs. These receptor sequences come from a woman aged 18 to 35 in good health and CMV-seronegative.

The chain combines TRBV7-7 with TRBJ1-1; D is ambiguous. Per germline, CDR1 SSHAT and CDR2 FNYEAQ (reference sequence). This CDR3 region has 13 residues. V was trimmed by 0 bases and J by 1 base, leaving 3 bases between them. In DNA, the CDR3 is TGTGCCAGCAGCTTAGCCAGGAACACTGAAGCTTTCTTT. The encoded protein is CASSLARNTEAFF.

This clone was counted many times. The chain combines TRBV27 with TRBJ2-5; D possibly matches TRBD1 or TRBD2 (5 bases each). The CDR3 sequence is 13 residues long. Trimming left V 2 bases short and J 5 bases short, with 9 bases between. CDR1 is MNHEY and CDR2 is SMNVEV in the germline V gene (reference sequence). CDR3 protein: CASSLGTFETQYF. CDR3 DNA sequence: TGTGCCAGCAGTTTAGGGACGTTCGAGACCCAGTACTTC.

This chain connects TRBV10-1 to TRBJ2-7; 8 positions agree with TRBD2. The CDR3 runs 13 residues. The V gene end was trimmed by 3 bases and the J gene end by 5 bases; junction bases not matched to a gene: 3. The V gene's germline CDR1 is WNHNN and CDR2 SYGVQD (reference sequence). CDR3 DNA sequence: TGCGCCAGCAGTGATATCGGGGGGGACGAGCAGTACTTC. This translates into CASSDIGGDEQYF.

This chain uses TRBV5-1 with TRBJ2-5, with a weak D call TRBD1 (6 bases). V lost 2 bases to trimming and J lost 5 bases, with 10 bases between them. Germline V gene data show CDR1 as SGHRS and CDR2 as YFSETQ. This CDR3 has 13 residues. CDR3 bases: TGCGCCAGCAGCTTCATGAGGGGGGAGACCCAGTACTTC. It is translated as CASSFMRGETQYF.

J is TRBJ1-2 and V is TRBV27; D call uncertain. The CDR3 loop spans 15 amino acids. Germline CDR1 reads MNHEY; CDR2 reads SMNVEV (reference sequence). Trimming took 0 bases from V and 2 from J, leaving 10 bases between them. The CDR3 coding sequence is TGTGCCAGCAGTTTATCCTTGGGGAACAACTATGGCTACACCTTC. Amino acid sequence: CASSLSLGNNYGYTF.

J is TRBJ1-1 and V is TRBV27; D is perhaps TRBD1 (6 bases). V dropped 8 bases and J dropped 11 bases, with 15 bases sitting between them. The CDR3 loop spans 11 amino acids. Germline values: CDR1 MNHEY, CDR2 SMNVEV (reference sequence). The CDR3 coding sequence is TGTGCCAGCTACTCAGGGGCACGGGCTTTCTTT. Protein: CASYSGARAFF.

This clone was recorded only once. V gene TRBV6-1 combines with J gene TRBJ2-1; 9 nucleotides agree with TRBD1. CDR1 and CDR2 from the germline V gene are MNHNS and SASEGT. The length of the CDR3 is 14 residues. The ends lost 3 bases at V and 9 bases at J; junction bases unmatched: 6. CDR3 nucleotide sequence: TGTGCCAGCAGTGAGAACAGGGGGCCGAGTGAGCAGTTCTTC. It encodes CASSENRGPSEQFF.

The chain carries TRBV6-1 and TRBJ1-4; D may be TRBD1 (6 bases). The V end lost 4 bases, the J end lost 8 bases, and 14 bases lay between the germline ends. In germline, CDR1 is MNHNS, CDR2 SASEGT. CDR3 length: 14 amino acids. The CDR3 sequence is CASSARGAGEKLFF. The CDR3 DNA follows: TGTGCCAGCAGTGCTAGGGGGGCAGGGGAAAAACTGTTTTTT.

This chain connects TRBV6-5 to TRBJ2-7, with 9 nucleotides matching TRBD2. V gave up 6 bases and J gave up 0 bases; unmatched junction bases: 6. CDR3 size: 15 residues. Germline lookup yields CDR1 MNHEY and CDR2 SVGAGI. CDR3 sequence reads: CASRRGLANSYEQYF. CDR3 DNA sequence: TGTGCCAGCAGGAGAGGACTAGCGAACTCCTACGAGCAGTACTTC.

The chain is built from TRBV6-6 and TRBJ1-6; D may be TRBD1 (5 bases). The V end lost 0 bases, the J end lost 8 bases, and 11 bases lay between the germline ends. Per the germline V gene, CDR1 is MNHNY and CDR2 is SVGAGI (reference sequence). The CDR3 is 15 residues long. The CDR3: CASSYSGGVYSPLHF. The CDR3 DNA reads TGTGCCAGCAGTTACTCTGGGGGGGTTTATTCACCCCTCCACTTT.

The chain is built from TRBV7-9 and TRBJ1-4; 8 bases are a match to TRBD1. The junction had 2 bases not matched to a gene; V was cut back by 5 bases and J by 3 bases. Per germline, CDR1 SEHNR and CDR2 FQNEAQ (reference sequence). CDR3 size: 14 residues. Written as DNA, the CDR3 is TGTGCCAGCAGCCCGACAGGGGCTAATGAAAAACTGTTTTTT. Its protein product is CASSPTGANEKLFF.

This chain connects TRBV7-9 to TRBJ1-1; D remains unclear. Germline V gene lookup returns CDR1 SEHNR and CDR2 FQNEAQ (reference sequence). The CDR3 totals 15 residues. With 5 bases removed from V and 2 bases from J, the gap between germline ends came to 15 bases. In DNA form, the CDR3 reads TGTGCCAGCAGCCGACAAGTCACTCCCAACACTGAAGCTTTCTTT. Translated, it gives CASSRQVTPNTEAFF.

This clone was seen just once. This chain connects TRBV9 to TRBJ2-5; D may correspond to TRBD1 or TRBD2 (6 bases each). The germline V gene encodes CDR1 SGDLS and CDR2 YYNGEE. Trimming stripped 0 bases from V and 3 bases from J, with 12 bases between. The CDR3 loop spans 15 amino acids. DNA for the CDR3: TGTGCCAGCAGCGTAGCTGGGAGGACAGAAGAGACCCAGTACTTC. It is translated as CASSVAGRTEETQYF. Full variable domain (missing parts from reference TRBV9 and TRBJ2-5): DSGVTQTPKHLITATGQRVTLRCSPRSGDLSVYWYQQSLDQGLQFLIQYYNGEERAKGNILERFSAQQFPDLHSELNLSSLELGDSALYFCASSVAGRTEETQYFGPGTRLLVL.

This clone appeared once. The V call is TRBV4-2, the J call TRBJ2-1; no clear D. Germline CDR1 is LGHNA and CDR2 is YNFKEQ. V dropped 0 bases and J dropped 4 bases, with 4 bases sitting between them. The CDR3 runs 13 residues. The CDR3, as DNA: TGTGCCAGCAGCCAAGACGCTTACAATGAGCAGTTCTTC. This encodes CASSQDAYNEQFF.

The chain employs TRBV5-1 and TRBJ1-3, with 10 bases lining up with TRBD1. The V gene's germline CDR1 is SGHRS and CDR2 YFSETQ. This CDR3 has 15 amino acids. The V and J ends lost 3 bases and 4 bases, in that order; junction bases with no gene match: 4. The CDR3 DNA sequence: TGCGCCAGCAGCTCGGGACAGGGGAGCGGAAACACCATATATTTT. It yields the protein CASSSGQGSGNTIYF.

V usage is TRBV7-9 and J usage is TRBJ2-7; TRBD1 is a possible D gene (6 bases). Per the germline V gene, CDR1 is SEHNR and CDR2 is FQNEAQ (reference sequence). Trimming shortened V by 4 bases and J by 4 bases, and 11 bases separated the two germline ends. The CDR3 totals 13 residues. The CDR3 DNA sequence: TGTGCCAGCAGCTCACCGGACAGTTACGAGCAGTACTTC. Protein sequence: CASSSPDSYEQYF.

This chain connects TRBV2 to TRBJ1-1, with D perhaps matching TRBD1 (6 bases). Looked up from germline, CDR1 is SNHLY and CDR2 is FYNNEI. Trimming cost V 5 bases and J 2 bases, with 9 bases left between them. The CDR3 extends over 13 amino acids. The chain's CDR3 is CASSLQGNTEAFF. CDR3 DNA sequence: TGTGCCAGCAGTTTACAGGGAAACACTGAAGCTTTCTTT.

The V call is TRBV9, the J call TRBJ2-1; 10 nucleotides agree with TRBD1. V was pared by 4 bases and J by 8 bases, with 9 bases of the junction left unmatched. The CDR3 is made up of 15 amino acids. CDR1 and CDR2 (germline): SGDLS, YYNGEE. CDR3 coding DNA: TGTGCCAGCAGCCCCGGGACAGGGGATGGGTATGAGCAGTTCTTC. Protein product: CASSPGTGDGYEQFF.

This chain links TRBV27 with TRBJ1-1; D perhaps matches TRBD1 (5 bases). The CDR3 runs 13 residues. CDR1 MNHEY and CDR2 SMNVEV come from the germline V gene (reference sequence). Trimming cost V 4 bases and J 1 base, with 7 bases left between them. CDR3 nucleotides: TGTGCCAGCAGTTACAGGCGGAACACTGAAGCTTTCTTT. Translation gives CASSYRRNTEAFF.